This T cell receptor beta chain was documented in a study of T cells after yellow fever vaccination. TCRdb re-called the 5' RACE reads through MiXCR, storing one row per CDR3 protein. The table has 620,000 or so distinct CDR3 sequences, roughly an eighth seen once. Germline V gene sequence: CDR1 MNHEY, CDR2 SMNVEV (reference sequence). This CDR3 is built from 12 residues. Trimming removed 2 bases at V and 10 bases at J, with 10 bases between. This clonotype has a count of ten or more. Its antigen is as yet unknown. Study conclusions and caveats: Boosting was followed by the reappearance of most primary-vaccination clones (just under 98% CD4, 88% CD8).

The chain employs TRBV27 and TRBJ2-3; either TRBD1 or TRBD2 may fit D (5 bases each). This sequence was found in a man aged 25-40 years who received the YFV17D yellow fever vaccine. The sample was PBMCs, taken on the day of the yellow fever booster vaccination. The CDR3, as DNA: TGTGCCAGCAGTTTAGATCGGGGCGCGCAGTATTTT. The encoded protein is CASSLDRGAQYF.